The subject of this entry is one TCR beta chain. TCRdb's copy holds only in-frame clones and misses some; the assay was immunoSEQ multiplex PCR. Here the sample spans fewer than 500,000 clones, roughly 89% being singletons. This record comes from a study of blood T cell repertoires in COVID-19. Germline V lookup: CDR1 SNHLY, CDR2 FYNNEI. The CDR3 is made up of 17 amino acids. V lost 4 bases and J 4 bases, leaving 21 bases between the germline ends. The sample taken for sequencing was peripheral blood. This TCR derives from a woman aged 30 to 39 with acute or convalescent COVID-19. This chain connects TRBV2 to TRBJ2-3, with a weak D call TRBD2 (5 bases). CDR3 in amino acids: CASSVTPEGPKADTQYF. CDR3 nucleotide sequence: TGTGCCAGCAGTGTAACCCCTGAGGGCCCAAAGGCAGATACGCAGTATTTT.